These T cell receptor beta chains were read from a single sample in a study of T cell repertoires in cytomegalovirus infection. TCRdb re-derived calls from the reads in MiXCR, one entry per CDR3 protein. The table includes about 400,000 distinct CDR3 sequences, less than 20% detected once. The specimen was PBMCs. These receptor sequences come from a human donor in good health (CMV status not recorded). Some clones in this sample may be carry-over from other donors' samples. Both conserved end residues are part of each CDR3. Each record gives: V gene, clone size, J gene, CDR3 protein. Expanded clones are given a class, and other clones once, few, many or no size at all.

TRBV15	NA	TRBJ2-3	CATRVRPSTDTQYF
TRBV6-2/TRBV6-3	NA	TRBJ2-7	CASSYSRRGTTSHKQYF
TRBV12-3/TRBV12-4	many	TRBJ2-1	CASTPGGGLDNEQFF
TRBV4-3	few	TRBJ2-1	CASSQDSGSSYNEQFF
TRBV7-2	many	TRBJ2-7	CASSPLGWAYEQYF
TRBV25-1	few	TRBJ2-7	CASTGQDSYEQYF
TRBV28	NA	TRBJ1-5	CASSFDGGQPQHF
TRBV6-2/TRBV6-3	few	TRBJ1-1	CASSYRRGEAFF
TRBV28	many	TRBJ2-7	CAITRGVWSEQYF
TRBV4-3	NA	TRBJ2-7	CASSQDMGYEQYF
TRBV7-6	NA	TRBJ1-4	CASSLYGGQRNEKLFF